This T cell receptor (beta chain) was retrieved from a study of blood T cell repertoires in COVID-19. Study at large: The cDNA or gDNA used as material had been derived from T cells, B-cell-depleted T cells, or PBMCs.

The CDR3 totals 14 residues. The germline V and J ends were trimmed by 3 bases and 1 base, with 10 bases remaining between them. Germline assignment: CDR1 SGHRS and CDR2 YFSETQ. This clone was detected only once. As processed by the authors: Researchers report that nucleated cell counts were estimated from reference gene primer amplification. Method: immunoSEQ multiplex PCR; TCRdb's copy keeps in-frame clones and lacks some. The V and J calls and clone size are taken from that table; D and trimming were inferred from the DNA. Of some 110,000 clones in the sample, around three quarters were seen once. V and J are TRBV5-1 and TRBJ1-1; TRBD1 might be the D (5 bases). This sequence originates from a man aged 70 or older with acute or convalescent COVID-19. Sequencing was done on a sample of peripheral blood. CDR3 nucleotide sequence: TGCGCCAGCAGCTCAGGGTATCAGAACACTGAAGCTTTCTTT. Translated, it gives CASSSGYQNTEAFF.